These 30 T cell receptor beta chains came from one sample sequenced in a study of CD8+ T cells in alopecia areata. Extracted RNA was reverse transcribed, and the resulting cDNA served as sequencing template. The repertoire was sequenced with immunoSEQ multiplex PCR; TCRdb's copy has only in-frame clones and lacks some. Among 130,000 or so clones listed, 45% to 50% were seen once. The input for sequencing was CD8+ T cells sorted from blood, taken at week 0. The receptors were sampled from a human donor with alopecia areata.

The chain joins TRBV9 to TRBJ1-1; 8 bases align to TRBD1. This CDR3 comprises 13 residues. After removal of 4 bases from V and 4 bases from J, the junction contained 3 bases not matched to a gene. CDR1 and CDR2 from the germline V gene are SGDLS and YYNGEE. The CDR3 is CASSLTGGTEAFF. DNA of the CDR3: TGTGCCAGCAGCCTCACAGGGGGCACTGAAGCTTTCTTT.

The chain employs TRBV13 and TRBJ1-1; D is uncertain. CDR1 is PRHDT, CDR2 FYEKMQ, per germline (reference sequence). The CDR3 is made up of 14 amino acids. V was pared by 0 bases and J by 4 bases, with 9 bases between. As DNA, the CDR3 is TGTGCCAGCAGCTTAGGGTCCCGGGGCACTGAAGCTTTCTTT. It encodes CASSLGSRGTEAFF.

The V call is TRBV5-6, the J call TRBJ1-5; the match to TRBD1 covers 8 bases. Germline CDR1 reads SGHDT; CDR2 reads YYEEEE. The V gene end was trimmed by 4 bases and the J gene end by 2 bases; junction bases not matched to a gene: 2. This CDR3 is 14 amino acids long. The CDR3 sequence is CASSGQGGNQPQHF. CDR3 in DNA: TGTGCCAGCAGCGGACAGGGCGGCAATCAGCCCCAGCATTTT.

The rearrangement uses TRBV29-1 and TRBJ2-7; possibly TRBD1 for D (6 bases). The CDR3 contains 13 residues. Germline loops: CDR1 SQVTM, CDR2 ANQGSEA. Trimming left V 6 bases short and J 3 bases short, with 15 bases between. CDR3 DNA: TGCAGCGTCGAGGACAGCAGCAACTACGAGCAGTACTTC. Its protein product is CSVEDSSNYEQYF.

The DNA of the CDR3 is TGTGCCAGCAGCTTCATCAGGGACAGGAGCTCCTATAATTCACCCCTCCACTTT. Translating it yields CASSFIRDRSSYNSPLHF. The V and J genes are TRBV5-4 and TRBJ1-6, with 8 positions matching TRBD1. This CDR3 is built from 18 residues. V was clipped by 2 bases and J by 0 bases; unmatched bases: 7. The V gene's germline CDR1 is SGHNT and CDR2 YYREEE (reference sequence).

The chain links TRBV7-9 to TRBJ2-5, with TRBD2 matching 8 bases. The V and J ends lost 0 bases and 1 base, in that order; junction bases with no gene match: 4. The CDR3 is 16 amino acids. CDR1 is SEHNR and CDR2 is FQNEAQ in the germline V gene (reference sequence). For the CDR3, the DNA is TGTGCCAGCAGCTTAGCTCGCGGGGGGCCCCAAGAGACCCAGTACTTC. Its protein is CASSLARGGPQETQYF.

This clone came up a few times. The V and J genes are TRBV19 and TRBJ1-2; TRBD1 is a possible D gene (5 bases). The CDR3 contains 15 residues. The V and J ends lost 4 bases and 4 bases respectively, with 16 bases between them. The germline CDR1 and CDR2 sequences are LNHDA and SQIVND (reference sequence). The CDR3 sequence is CASSTKIGRVYGYTF. CDR3 nucleotides: TGTGCCAGTAGTACAAAAATCGGCAGGGTCTATGGCTACACCTTC.

The V gene is TRBV29-1, the J gene TRBJ2-7; 10 nucleotides match TRBD1. CDR3 length: 13 residues. The germline CDR1 and CDR2 sequences are SQVTM and ANQGSEA. The V gene end was trimmed by 7 bases and the J gene end by 5 bases; junction bases not matched to a gene: 8. The CDR3 DNA is TGCAGCGCCGACTTGACAGGGGGCCACGAGCAGTACTTC. It encodes CSADLTGGHEQYF.

The chain is built from TRBV29-1 and TRBJ2-1, with D perhaps TRBD1 (7 bases). The ends were cut back, 6 bases at V and 2 bases at J, with 20 bases in the middle. The CDR3 has 16 amino acids. Germline CDR1 is SQVTM and CDR2 is ANQGSEA. This chain's CDR3 is CSVRGRETGTYNEQFF. CDR3 nucleotide sequence: TGCAGCGTGCGGGGACGCGAGACAGGGACCTACAATGAGCAGTTCTTC.

The V and J genes are TRBV7-9 and TRBJ1-1, with D tentatively TRBD1 (6 bases). There are 13 residues in the CDR3. V gave up 5 bases and J gave up 7 bases, with 14 bases separating them. Germline V CDR1 and CDR2: SEHNR, FQNEAQ (reference sequence). Here the CDR3 DNA reads TGTGCCAGCAGCGGCACAGGAGGGGGTGAAGCTTTCTTT. Its protein is CASSGTGGGEAFF.

The chain recombines TRBV14 with TRBJ2-2; possible D gene TRBD2, 7 bases. Germline V gene lookup returns CDR1 SGHDN and CDR2 FVKESK. This CDR3 contains 15 residues. Trimming took 1 base from V and 6 from J, leaving 12 bases between them. The CDR3 DNA is TGTGCCAGCAGCCAAGTCTTCGGGGGGCCCGGGGAGCTGTTTTTT. Translated, it gives CASSQVFGGPGELFF.

The chain links TRBV30 to TRBJ1-1; the D gene is possibly TRBD1 (6 bases). The CDR3 is made up of 12 amino acids. Germline CDR1 GTSNPN, CDR2 SVGIG (reference sequence). Trimming took 5 bases from V and 5 from J, leaving 12 bases between them. The CDR3 DNA sequence: TGTGCCTGGTCAAAGAGGGGGACTGAAGCTTTCTTT. It yields the protein CAWSKRGTEAFF.

This clone was seen a few times. This chain uses TRBV19 with TRBJ1-2; D gene uncertain. This CDR3 has 14 residues. Germline V CDR1 and CDR2: LNHDA, SQIVND (reference sequence). Trimming left V 8 bases short and J 8 bases short, with 21 bases between. In DNA form, the CDR3 reads TGTGCCAGTGCTCCGGGCCCCCCTCTGTCCGGCTACACCTTC. It specifies CASAPGPPLSGYTF.

Concerning this clone itself: The same CDR3 also results from other DNA sequences found in this sample. The chain carries TRBV29-1 and TRBJ1-2; D gene unclear. This CDR3 spans 10 amino acids. In germline, CDR1 is SQVTM, CDR2 ANQGSEA. The ends were cut back, 0 bases at V and 6 bases at J, with 2 bases in the middle. CDR3 sequence (DNA): TGCAGCGTTGAAGATAATGGCTACACCTTC. Protein: CSVEDNGYTF.

This clone was recorded a few times. V and J are TRBV29-1 and TRBJ2-7, with TRBD2 matching over 7 bases. Germline V gene lookup returns CDR1 SQVTM and CDR2 ANQGSEA. This CDR3 has 16 residues. Unmatched junction bases numbered 12, after V lost 4 bases and J lost 0 bases. Here the CDR3 DNA reads TGCAGCGTTGTAAATTTGGGAGGGGTCAGCTCCTACGAGCAGTACTTC. It yields the protein CSVVNLGGVSSYEQYF.

This clone was seen once. Here the CDR3 reads CASGLAGSPLHF. CDR3 DNA sequence: TGTGCTAGTGGTTTGGCTGGTTCACCCCTCCACTTT. The V gene is TRBV12-5, the J gene TRBJ1-6; D is ambiguous. Germline CDR1 is LGHNT and CDR2 is FRNRAP. V was clipped by 1 base and J by 9 bases, with 4 bases between them. The length of the CDR3 is 12 residues.

The V gene is TRBV19, the J gene TRBJ2-2; D call uncertain. There are 14 residues in the CDR3. V lost 0 bases, J lost 4 bases, and 6 bases lay in between. Germline loops: CDR1 LNHDA, CDR2 SQIVND (reference sequence). The CDR3 nucleotides are TGTGCCAGTAGTATAGACCCTCCCACCGGGGAGCTGTTTTTT. This encodes CASSIDPPTGELFF.

This clone occurred a few times. This chain joins TRBV7-8 and TRBJ1-5, with TRBD1 as a possible D gene (5 bases). This CDR3 region has 16 residues. Germline V gene sequence: CDR1 SGHVS, CDR2 FQNEAQ. Deletions cut 4 bases from V and 1 base from J, with 14 bases between. The CDR3 spells CASSSHKGLSNQPQHF. The CDR3 nucleotides read TGTGCCAGCAGCTCCCACAAGGGGCTAAGCAATCAGCCCCAGCATTTT.

V gene TRBV9 combines with J gene TRBJ2-7; possibly TRBD1 for D (5 bases). The CDR3 covers 13 residues. V was clipped by 4 bases and J by 0 bases, with 8 bases between them. Germline-derived CDR1 and CDR2 are SGDLS and YYNGEE. The CDR3 loop reads CASSTGNSYEQYF. The CDR3 nucleotides read TGTGCCAGCAGCACAGGAAACTCCTACGAGCAGTACTTC.

The J gene is TRBJ2-1, the V gene TRBV4-1, with D possibly called TRBD1 or TRBD2 (5 bases each). Trimming left V 0 bases short and J 0 bases short, with 15 bases between. The germline V gene has CDR1 MGHRA and CDR2 YSYEKL. The CDR3 consists of 18 residues. DNA for the CDR3: TGCGCCAGCAGCCAAGATCTCCGGGACGGCAGCTCCTACAATGAGCAGTTCTTC. This gives the protein CASSQDLRDGSSYNEQFF.

The chain links TRBV5-6 to TRBJ2-2, with D unresolved. CDR1 and CDR2 from the germline V gene are SGHDT and YYEEEE. This CDR3 is built from 15 residues. The V end lost 6 bases, the J end lost 6 bases, and 18 bases lay between the germline ends. CDR3 DNA: TGTGCCAGCACCCGATGGGAAGGGCGTTCCGGGGAGCTGTTTTTT. Protein sequence: CASTRWEGRSGELFF.

This clone was picked up a small number of times. The CDR3 spells CASSERGEGTRGYNEQFF. CDR3 coding DNA: TGTGCCAGCAGCGAGAGAGGGGAAGGGACTCGGGGCTACAATGAGCAGTTCTTC. The chain links TRBV9 to TRBJ2-1; a weak D match, TRBD2 (6 bases). CDR3 size: 18 residues. V was pared by 3 bases and J by 3 bases, with 22 bases between. Germline V gene sequence: CDR1 SGDLS, CDR2 YYNGEE.

The sample holds a few counts of this clone. V usage is TRBV7-2 and J usage is TRBJ1-5; unclear D gene. The V gene lost 2 bases and the J gene lost 0 bases, with 8 bases spanning the gap. Germline CDR1 and CDR2: SGHTA and FQGNSA. There are 15 residues in the CDR3. The CDR3 sequence is CASSLWIDSNQPQHF. Written as DNA, the CDR3 is TGTGCCAGCAGCTTATGGATTGATAGCAATCAGCCCCAGCATTTT. Variable domain in full (rest from reference TRBV7-2 and TRBJ1-5): GAGVSQSPSNKVTEKGKDVELRCDPISGHTALYWYRQSLGQGLEFLIYFQGNSAPDKSGLPSDRFSAERTGGSVSTLTIQRTQQEDSAVYLCASSLWIDSNQPQHFGDGTRLSIL.

This rearrangement joins TRBV6-5 to TRBJ2-1, with 8 bases fitting TRBD1. The CDR3 sequence is 15 residues long. V lost 4 bases to trimming and J lost 9 bases; unmatched junction nucleotides: 11. Looked up from germline, CDR1 is MNHEY and CDR2 is SVGAGI. The CDR3 loop is CASSSLQGEYGEQFF. The CDR3 nucleotides are TGTGCCAGCAGTTCATTACAGGGGGAGTATGGTGAGCAGTTCTTC.

The chain links TRBV9 to TRBJ2-1; 8 nucleotides line up with TRBD2. The CDR3 consists of 11 residues. With 4 bases clipped from V and 9 bases from J, the junction kept 0 bases outside the gene matches. In germline, CDR1 is SGDLS, CDR2 YYNGEE. The CDR3 spells CASSSGGEQFF. The DNA of the CDR3 is TGTGCCAGCAGCAGCGGGGGTGAGCAGTTCTTC.

This clone was counted between two and nine times. This sequence joins TRBV4-1 and TRBJ1-5; 11 positions agree with TRBD1. The J segment lost 7 bases and the V segment lost 4 bases, leaving 6 bases of the junction unmatched. Germline V gives CDR1 MGHRA, CDR2 YSYEKL. The CDR3 has 15 residues. The CDR3 is CASSPGTGGGQPQHF. The CDR3 bases are TGCGCCAGCAGCCCCGGGACAGGGGGAGGCCAGCCCCAGCATTTT.

This clone was detected only a few times. This chain connects TRBV27 to TRBJ1-6; 9 bases align to TRBD1. The CDR3 sequence is 14 residues long. In germline, CDR1 is MNHEY, CDR2 SMNVEV (reference sequence). The V gene end was trimmed by 6 bases and the J gene end by 7 bases; junction bases not matched to a gene: 4. The CDR3 nucleotides read TGTGCCAGCAGCCGGGACAGGGAGAATTCACCCCTCCACTTT. This encodes CASSRDRENSPLHF.

The chain combines TRBV27 with TRBJ1-1; 7 bases match TRBD1. Trimming at V came to 2 bases and at J to 1 base, leaving 7 bases not matched to a gene. The CDR3 loop spans 16 amino acids. CDR1 MNHEY and CDR2 SMNVEV come from the germline V gene (reference sequence). CDR3 sequence (DNA): TGTGCCAGCAGTTTAGACCTGGAGGGGGCGAACACTGAAGCTTTCTTT. Translating it yields CASSLDLEGANTEAFF.

This clone was recorded a few times. This chain uses TRBV14 with TRBJ2-7; D is unclear. There are 13 residues in the CDR3. Trimming pared 4 bases from V and 2 bases from J, leaving 9 bases between. Per germline, CDR1 SGHDN and CDR2 FVKESK. CDR3 residues: CASSLGLAYEQYF. CDR3 in DNA: TGTGCCAGCAGCCTAGGGCTAGCCTACGAGCAGTACTTC. Using reference TRBV14 and TRBJ2-7 for the parts outside the CDR3, the full variable domain is EAGVTQFPSHSVIEKGQTVTLRCDPISGHDNLYWYRRVMGKEIKFLLHFVKESKQDESGMPNNRFLAERTGGTYSTLKVQPAELEDSGVYFCASSLGLAYEQYFGPGTRLTVT.

The CDR3 DNA follows: TGTGCCAGCAGCCTCAGAAGGGATCTATACGAGCAGTACTTC. Protein: CASSLRRDLYEQYF. The genes are TRBV5-6 and TRBJ2-7; D is unclear. V lost 4 bases to trimming and J lost 4 bases, with 15 bases between them. The CDR3 consists of 14 residues. CDR1 and CDR2 from the germline V gene are SGHDT and YYEEEE. The full variable domain, completed using reference TRBV5-6 and TRBJ2-7, is DAGVTQSPTHLIKTRGQQVTLRCSPKSGHDTVSWYQQALGQGPQFIFQYYEEEERQRGNFPDRFSGHQFPNYSSELNVNALLLGDSALYLCASSLRRDLYEQYFGPGTRLTVT.